These 27 T cell receptor beta chains were sequenced from one sample in a study of T cell responses to AZD1222 COVID-19 vaccine. Here immunoSEQ multiplex PCR was the method, and the copy in TCRdb shows in-frame clones only, minus some. In the table there are approximately 100,000 clones, about 90% of which are singletons. Here the sequenced sample was peripheral blood, taken on day 0 of AZD1222 vaccination. The receptors were sampled from an adult in good health.

The chain joins TRBV10-1 to TRBJ2-3; D assignment may be TRBD1 or TRBD2 (5 bases each). CDR3 length equals 15 residues. The V end was cut by 0 bases, the J end by 4 bases, with 11 bases between. The germline CDR1 and CDR2 sequences are WNHNN and SYGVQD (reference sequence). In DNA, the CDR3 is TGCGCCAGCAGTGAGTCGGGGGTAACCGCAGATACGCAGTATTTT. Translated: CASSESGVTADTQYF.

The rearrangement joins TRBV6-1 to TRBJ2-5; D perhaps matches TRBD1 (6 bases). The CDR3 loop spans 14 amino acids. V shed 1 base and J shed 4 bases, with 10 bases lying between them. Germline CDR1 reads MNHNS; CDR2 reads SASEGT. The CDR3 reads CASSEGGRSETQYF. CDR3 coding DNA: TGTGCCAGCAGTGAAGGGGGGCGTTCAGAGACCCAGTACTTC.

The chain employs TRBV5-1 and TRBJ1-1; no clear D gene. The germline gives CDR1 SGHRS, CDR2 YFSETQ. Trimming removed 5 bases from V and 5 bases from J, with 16 bases in between. The length of the CDR3 is 14 residues. The CDR3: CASRQGSMGTEAFF. The CDR3 nucleotides are TGCGCCAGCAGACAAGGATCAATGGGTACTGAAGCTTTCTTT.

This clone was detected a few times. This chain uses TRBV9 with TRBJ2-3; the match to TRBD2 covers 8 bases. The J segment lost 3 bases and the V segment lost 0 bases, leaving 9 bases of the junction unmatched. The CDR3 is made up of 17 amino acids. Germline V lookup: CDR1 SGDLS, CDR2 YYNGEE. The CDR3 region has the DNA TGTGCCAGCAGCGTAGTGCCCGGACTAGCATCTACAGATACGCAGTATTTT. Residues: CASSVVPGLASTDTQYF. The complete variable domain, with remaining parts taken from reference TRBV9 and TRBJ2-3, reads DSGVTQTPKHLITATGQRVTLRCSPRSGDLSVYWYQQSLDQGLQFLIQYYNGEERAKGNILERFSAQQFPDLHSELNLSSLELGDSALYFCASSVVPGLASTDTQYFGPGTRLTVL.

This chain links TRBV18 with TRBJ1-1; 7 bases fit TRBD1. CDR3 length: 15 residues. The germline gives CDR1 KGHSH, CDR2 LQKENI. V lost 3 bases and J lost 2; bases outside the gene matches: 6. Here the CDR3 DNA reads TGTGCCAGCTCACCGGATGGACAGGAAAACACTGAAGCTTTCTTT. This encodes CASSPDGQENTEAFF.

CDR3 bases: TGTGCCAGCAGCTTAACAGGGTCTAACTCTGGAAACACCATATATTTT. Protein product: CASSLTGSNSGNTIYF. This chain joins TRBV7-2 and TRBJ1-3, with a possible D match to TRBD1 (6 bases). With 2 bases removed from V and 0 bases from J, the gap between germline ends came to 11 bases. The germline gives CDR1 SGHTA, CDR2 FQGNSA. The CDR3 has 16 residues.

This sequence joins TRBV7-6 and TRBJ1-5; D is undetermined. This CDR3 contains 13 residues. Trimming left V 2 bases short and J 6 bases short, with 8 bases between. CDR1 is SGHVS and CDR2 is FNYEAQ in the germline V gene. CDR3 loop: CASSLSDGQPQHF. As DNA, the CDR3 is TGTGCCAGCAGCTTATCAGACGGTCAGCCCCAGCATTTT. Complete variable domain (other parts from reference TRBV7-6 and TRBJ1-5): GAGVSQSPRYKVTKRGQDVALRCDPISGHVSLYWYRQALGQGPEFLTYFNYEAQQDKSGLPNDRFSAERPEGSISTLTIQRTEQRDSAMYRCASSLSDGQPQHFGDGTRLSIL.

This chain connects TRBV19 to TRBJ1-6; D possibly corresponds to TRBD1 (6 bases). The CDR3 length is 13 residues. The V end lost 9 bases, the J end lost 3 bases, and 9 bases lay between the germline ends. Germline assignment: CDR1 LNHDA and CDR2 SQIVND (reference sequence). The CDR3 reads CASGGHYNSPLHF. The CDR3 coding sequence is TGTGCCAGCGGGGGCCACTATAATTCACCCCTCCACTTT.

V usage is TRBV7-9 and J usage is TRBJ2-1, with D maybe TRBD2 (6 bases). The CDR3 is made up of 16 amino acids. Germline CDR1 SEHNR, CDR2 FQNEAQ (reference sequence). Between the trimmed V and J ends, which lost 7 bases and 0 bases, there was a span of 16 bases. This CDR3 is CASNLERASSYNEQFF. The DNA of the CDR3 is TGTGCCAGCAACCTCGAGCGGGCCAGCTCCTACAATGAGCAGTTCTTC.

The genes are TRBV19 and TRBJ1-1; D gene uncertain. The germline gives CDR1 LNHDA, CDR2 SQIVND (reference sequence). The CDR3 loop spans 15 amino acids. V was clipped by 5 bases and J by 1 base, with 14 bases between them. The CDR3 DNA sequence: TGTGCCAGTAGTTCAAGGACCGCCGGGAACACTGAAGCTTTCTTT. It codes for CASSSRTAGNTEAFF. The whole variable domain, filled in from reference TRBV19 and TRBJ1-1, reads DGGITQSPKYLFRKEGQNVTLSCEQNLNHDAMYWYRQDPGQGLRLIYYSQIVNDFQKGDIAEGYSVSREKKESFPLTVTSAQKNPTAFYLCASSSRTAGNTEAFFGQGTRLTVV.

The gene calls are TRBV3-1 (or the pseudogene TRBV3-2) and TRBJ1-5; D is unclear. With 9 bases removed from V and 6 bases from J, the gap between germline ends came to 18 bases. The V gene's germline CDR1 is LGHDT and CDR2 YNNKEL (reference sequence). The CDR3 has 14 residues. CDR3 in amino acids: CARAQDEQSQPQHF. The CDR3 DNA follows: TGTGCCAGGGCACAAGATGAGCAAAGTCAGCCCCAGCATTTT.

This chain uses TRBV10-1 with TRBJ2-2; D is perhaps TRBD1 or TRBD2 (7 bases each). Trimming stripped 4 bases from V and 7 bases from J, with 16 bases between. Germline CDR1 is WNHNN and CDR2 is SYGVQD (reference sequence). This CDR3 is built from 15 residues. As DNA, the CDR3 is TGCGCCAGCAGTGTAAGCGGGACAGCTGGCGGGGAGCTGTTTTTT. Protein: CASSVSGTAGGELFF.

The chain employs TRBV21-1 and TRBJ1-1. TRBV21-1 is labeled a pseudogene. The CDR3 is made up of 15 amino acids. The CDR3 sequence: CASSPFLGRDTEAFF. The CDR3, as DNA: TGTGCCAGCAGCCCCTTTTTAGGTCGAGACACTGAAGCTTTCTTT.

The genes are TRBV28 and TRBJ2-3; D is ambiguous. This CDR3 spans 14 amino acids. Germline V lookup: CDR1 MDHEN, CDR2 SYDVKM. V lost 2 bases to trimming and J lost 4 bases, with 10 bases between them. The CDR3 region has the DNA TGTGCCAGCAGTTTAATTTCGAAACCAGATACGCAGTATTTT. Its protein is CASSLISKPDTQYF.

This clone was found a few times. This chain links TRBV28 with TRBJ2-5; D is ambiguous. Trimming took 4 bases from V and 5 from J, leaving 14 bases between them. Germline CDR1 MDHEN, CDR2 SYDVKM. This CDR3 spans 14 amino acids. Here the CDR3 DNA reads TGTGCCAGCAGTTCCCCGGATCGTGCGGAGACCCAGTACTTC. Translated, it gives CASSSPDRAETQYF.

The CDR3: CSARPVYEQYF. CDR3 nucleotide sequence: TGCAGTGCTAGACCCGTCTACGAGCAGTACTTC. The gene calls are TRBV20-1 and TRBJ2-7, with D hard to call. Germline CDR1 DFQATT, CDR2 SNEGSKA (reference sequence). CDR3 length: 11 residues. The V end was cut by 2 bases, the J end by 3 bases, with 5 bases between.

V is TRBV19 and J is TRBJ1-5; possibly TRBD1 for D (6 bases). Per the germline V gene, CDR1 is LNHDA and CDR2 is SQIVND (reference sequence). The CDR3 runs to 15 residues. V lost 1 base and J 6 bases, leaving 13 bases between the germline ends. CDR3 coding DNA: TGTGCCAGTAGTATAGTCGGGGGGGGCAGTCAGCCCCAGCATTTT. Amino acid sequence: CASSIVGGGSQPQHF.

The chain couples TRBV24-1 to TRBJ2-1; 11 bases align to TRBD2. The CDR3 runs 15 residues. The germline CDR1 and CDR2 sequences are KGHDR and SFDVKD. V dropped 4 bases and J dropped 3; count of bases not matched to a gene: 1. CDR3 DNA: TGTGCCACCAGTGAACTAGCGGGAGACTACAATGAGCAGTTCTTC. Protein sequence: CATSELAGDYNEQFF.

The genes are TRBV18 and TRBJ1-1; D possibly corresponds to TRBD1 (6 bases). Germline V CDR1 and CDR2: KGHSH, LQKENI. Between the trimmed V and J ends, which lost 5 bases and 6 bases, there was a span of 13 bases. This CDR3 is built from 13 residues. This CDR3 reads CASSTGPGAEAFF. The DNA of the CDR3 is TGTGCCAGCTCAACAGGGCCCGGGGCTGAAGCTTTCTTT.

This clone was picked up one time. The chain recombines TRBV6-5 with TRBJ2-3; D may be TRBD1 (6 bases). V was trimmed by 6 bases and J by 0 bases, leaving 10 bases between them. The germline CDR1 and CDR2 sequences are MNHEY and SVGAGI. The length of the CDR3 is 14 residues. The CDR3 DNA follows: TGTGCCAGCAGGCAGGGGCTTAGCACAGATACGCAGTATTTT. Amino acid sequence: CASRQGLSTDTQYF.

J is TRBJ1-2 and V is TRBV28; 7 nucleotides match TRBD1. This CDR3 region has 12 residues. The V gene's germline CDR1 is MDHEN and CDR2 SYDVKM. V gave up 1 base and J gave up 13 bases; unmatched junction bases: 6. This CDR3 reads CASSLLRGRGTF. In nucleotides, the CDR3 is TGTGCCAGCAGTTTATTAAGGGGGCGAGGCACCTTC.

There are a few counts of this clone. The chain combines TRBV24-1 with TRBJ2-3; unclear D gene. Trimming removed 4 bases from V and 5 bases from J, with 15 bases in between. The CDR3 consists of 15 residues. Germline V lookup: CDR1 KGHDR, CDR2 SFDVKD. The CDR3 spells CATSDPLKALDTQYF. The CDR3 bases are TGTGCCACCAGTGACCCACTAAAGGCCCTAGATACGCAGTATTTT.

The chain links TRBV18 to TRBJ1-1, with D possibly being TRBD1 (5 bases). Germline loops: CDR1 KGHSH, CDR2 LQKENI. The CDR3 spans 15 residues. V was trimmed by 1 base and J by 0 bases, leaving 9 bases between them. The CDR3 reads CASSPLGQMNTEAFF. Written as DNA, the CDR3 is TGTGCCAGCTCACCACTGGGGCAGATGAACACTGAAGCTTTCTTT.

This clone is a singleton in its sample. The rearrangement joins TRBV7-9 to TRBJ2-5; D assignment may be TRBD1 or TRBD2 (5 bases each). Trimming removed 0 bases from V and 2 bases from J, with 7 bases in between. Germline lookup yields CDR1 SEHNR and CDR2 FQNEAQ (reference sequence). This CDR3 region has 14 residues. The CDR3 sequence is CASSLAGVQETQYF. The CDR3 bases are TGTGCCAGCAGCTTAGCGGGGGTACAAGAGACCCAGTACTTC.

The gene calls are TRBV30 and TRBJ2-7; TRBD2 matches 14 bases. Per germline, CDR1 GTSNPN and CDR2 SVGIG (reference sequence). V shed 0 bases and J 9 bases; nucleotides not matched to a gene: 10. The length of the CDR3 is 16 residues. This CDR3 is CAWSVPGLAGVSGQYF. The CDR3 DNA follows: TGTGCCTGGAGTGTCCCGGGACTAGCGGGAGTTTCAGGGCAGTACTTC. Variable domain in full (rest from reference TRBV30 and TRBJ2-7): SQTIHQWPATLVQPVGSPLSLECTVEGTSNPNLYWYRQAAGRGLQLLFYSVGIGQISSEVPQNLSASRPQDRQFILSSKKLLLSDSGFYLCAWSVPGLAGVSGQYFGPGTRLTVT.

As concerns this clone: Relative to the germline gene, one junction end is altered; a read error may explain this. The chain carries TRBV7-7 and TRBJ2-3; D could derive from TRBD1 or TRBD2 (5 bases each). This CDR3 is 16 amino acids long. Per germline, CDR1 SSHAT and CDR2 FNYEAQ (reference sequence). The CDR3 here is CASSLGAGLSTDTQYF. CDR3 in DNA: TGTGCTAGCAGCTTAGGGGCGGGCCTGAGCACAGATACGCAGTATTTT.

This chain links TRBV29-1 with TRBJ1-1; D uncertain. Trimming stripped 4 bases from V and 1 base from J, with 7 bases between. CDR1 is SQVTM, CDR2 ANQGSEA, per germline. This CDR3 contains 12 residues. CDR3 nucleotides: TGCAGCGTTGTTCAACAGAACACTGAAGCTTTCTTT. Translation gives CSVVQQNTEAFF.